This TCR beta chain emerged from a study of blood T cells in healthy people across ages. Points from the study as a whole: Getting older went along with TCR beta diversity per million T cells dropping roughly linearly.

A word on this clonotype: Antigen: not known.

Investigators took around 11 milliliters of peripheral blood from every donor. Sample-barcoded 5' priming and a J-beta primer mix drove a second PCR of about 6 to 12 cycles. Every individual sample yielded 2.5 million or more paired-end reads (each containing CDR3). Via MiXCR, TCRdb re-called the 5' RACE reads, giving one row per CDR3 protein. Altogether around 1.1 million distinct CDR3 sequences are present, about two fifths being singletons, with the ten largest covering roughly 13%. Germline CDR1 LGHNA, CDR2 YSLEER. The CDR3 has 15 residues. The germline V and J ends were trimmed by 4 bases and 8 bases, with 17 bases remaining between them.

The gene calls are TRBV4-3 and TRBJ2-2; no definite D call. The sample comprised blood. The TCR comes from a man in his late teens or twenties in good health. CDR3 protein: CASSLRTSPGGELFF. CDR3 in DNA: TGCGCCAGCAGCCTAAGGACCTCCCCGGGTGGGGAGCTGTTTTTT.